The rows below give T cell receptor beta chains drawn from one sample of a study of beta chain features in type 1 diabetes. Assay: immunoSEQ multiplex PCR; the TCRdb copy retains only in-frame clones and omits some. The sample shows roughly 610,000 clones, 15% to 19% of them seen only once. Input material: naive CD4+ T cells from blood. The origin of the receptors is a man younger than 35 in good health. Both conserved end residues are part of each CDR3. Fields, in order: J gene, clone size, D gene, V gene, CDR3 protein, CDR3 DNA. D genes are given only for firm matches. Only some rows state a clone size, as once, few, many or a class for expanded clones.

j_gene: TRBJ2-7
abundance: .
d_gene: .
v_gene: TRBV28
CDR3aa: CASRGTGSYEQYF
CDR3nt: TGTGCCAGCAGAGGCACAGGGTCCTACGAGCAGTACTTC

j_gene: TRBJ2-7
abundance: few
d_gene: TRBD1
v_gene: TRBV5-1
CDR3aa: CASSLTGVNSYEQYF
CDR3nt: TGCGCCAGCAGCTTAACAGGGGTCAACTCCTACGAGCAGTACTTC

j_gene: TRBJ1-4
abundance: .
d_gene: TRBD1
v_gene: TRBV7-8
CDR3aa: CASSGTYRGLGEKLFF
CDR3nt: TGTGCCAGCAGCGGGACATACAGGGGGCTAGGGGAAAAACTGTTTTTT

j_gene: TRBJ2-4
abundance: .
d_gene: .
v_gene: TRBV27
CDR3aa: CASSFGQGYNIQYF
CDR3nt: TGTGCCAGCAGTTTCGGGCAGGGCTACAACATTCAGTACTTC

j_gene: TRBJ2-5
abundance: .
d_gene: TRBD1
v_gene: TRBV7-3
CDR3aa: CASSLKGSGQGYQETQYF
CDR3nt: TGTGCCAGCAGCTTAAAGGGCAGCGGACAGGGGTACCAAGAGACCCAGTACTTC

j_gene: TRBJ2-1
abundance: few
d_gene: TRBD2
v_gene: TRBV28
CDR3aa: CASRASGSYNEQFF
CDR3nt: TGTGCCAGCAGAGCTAGCGGGAGTTACAATGAGCAGTTCTTC

j_gene: TRBJ2-7
abundance: .
d_gene: TRBD1
v_gene: TRBV9
CDR3aa: CASSVGTGVYYEQYF
CDR3nt: TGTGCCAGCAGCGTAGGGACAGGGGTGTACTACGAGCAGTACTTC

j_gene: TRBJ2-7
abundance: .
d_gene: TRBD2
v_gene: TRBV13
CDR3aa: CASSPRTSGSSYEQYF
CDR3nt: TGTGCCAGCAGCCCCCGGACTAGCGGGAGCTCCTACGAGCAGTACTTC

j_gene: TRBJ2-2
abundance: .
d_gene: .
v_gene: TRBV7-8
CDR3aa: CASSLELGFADSTGELFF
CDR3nt: TGTGCCAGCAGCTTAGAATTGGGGTTTGCGGACTCCACCGGGGAGCTGTTTTTT

j_gene: TRBJ1-5
abundance: few
d_gene: .
v_gene: TRBV28
CDR3aa: CASSLWGGVRQPQHF
CDR3nt: TGTGCCAGCAGTTTGTGGGGCGGGGTAAGACAGCCCCAGCATTTT

j_gene: TRBJ2-1
abundance: .
d_gene: .
v_gene: TRBV9
CDR3aa: CASSVLLQGNEQFF
CDR3nt: TGTGCCAGCAGCGTCCTTTTACAGGGCAATGAGCAGTTCTTC

j_gene: TRBJ2-7
abundance: .
d_gene: TRBD1
v_gene: TRBV19
CDR3aa: CASTEGQGPYEQYF
CDR3nt: TGTGCCAGTACCGAGGGACAGGGTCCCTACGAGCAGTACTTC

j_gene: TRBJ1-1
abundance: .
d_gene: .
v_gene: TRBV15
CDR3aa: CATSSPSEKGNTEAFF
CDR3nt: TGTGCCACCAGCAGCCCAAGTGAAAAGGGGAACACTGAAGCTTTCTTT

j_gene: TRBJ1-1
abundance: .
d_gene: .
v_gene: TRBV6-5
CDR3aa: CASSRTVNTEAFF
CDR3nt: TGTGCCAGCAGTAGGACAGTGAACACTGAAGCTTTCTTT

j_gene: TRBJ2-7
abundance: .
d_gene: TRBD1
v_gene: TRBV7-2
CDR3aa: CASSLDTGGEQYF
CDR3nt: TGTGCCAGCAGCTTAGATACAGGGGGCGAGCAGTACTTC

j_gene: TRBJ2-7
abundance: .
d_gene: TRBD1
v_gene: TRBV18
CDR3aa: CASSPLGTGAYEQYF
CDR3nt: TGTGCCAGCTCACCTTTGGGGACAGGTGCCTACGAGCAGTACTTC

j_gene: TRBJ2-1
abundance: few
d_gene: .
v_gene: TRBV6-1
CDR3aa: CASSELEYNEQFF
CDR3nt: TGTGCCAGCAGTGAATTGGAATACAATGAGCAGTTCTTC

j_gene: TRBJ2-7
abundance: .
d_gene: TRBD1
v_gene: TRBV9
CDR3aa: CASSVGQGLSYEQYF
CDR3nt: TGTGCCAGCAGCGTAGGACAGGGTCTATCCTACGAGCAGTACTTC

j_gene: TRBJ1-3
abundance: .
d_gene: .
v_gene: TRBV29-1
CDR3aa: CSVEMGYSGNTIYF
CDR3nt: TGCAGCGTTGAAATGGGCTACTCTGGAAACACCATATATTTT

j_gene: TRBJ2-3
abundance: .
d_gene: .
v_gene: TRBV7-9
CDR3aa: CASSLGGQDTQYF
CDR3nt: TGTGCCAGCAGCTTAGGGGGACAAGATACGCAGTATTTT

j_gene: TRBJ2-7
abundance: few
d_gene: TRBD1
v_gene: TRBV19
CDR3aa: CASSDPGGAGNYEQYF
CDR3nt: TGTGCCAGTAGTGATCCAGGGGGCGCCGGGAACTACGAGCAGTACTTC

j_gene: TRBJ1-1
abundance: .
d_gene: .
v_gene: TRBV5-1
CDR3aa: CASSFLRLGTEAFF
CDR3nt: TGCGCCAGCAGCTTTTTGCGGTTAGGCACTGAAGCTTTCTTT

j_gene: TRBJ2-5
abundance: few
d_gene: .
v_gene: TRBV7-9
CDR3aa: CASSAKETQYF
CDR3nt: TGTGCCAGCAGCGCTAAGGAGACCCAGTACTTC

j_gene: TRBJ2-1
abundance: .
d_gene: TRBD2
v_gene: TRBV4-1
CDR3aa: CASSQERLAGGLYNEQFF
CDR3nt: TGCGCCAGCAGCCAAGAGCGACTAGCGGGGGGGTTATACAATGAGCAGTTCTTC

j_gene: TRBJ2-7
abundance: few
d_gene: .
v_gene: TRBV19
CDR3aa: CASSIVEQYF
CDR3nt: TGTGCCAGTAGTATAGTTGAGCAGTACTTC

j_gene: TRBJ2-2
abundance: .
d_gene: TRBD1
v_gene: TRBV5-1
CDR3aa: CASSRDRTYTGELFF
CDR3nt: TGCGCCAGCAGTAGGGACAGGACTTACACCGGGGAGCTGTTTTTT

j_gene: TRBJ2-6
abundance: .
d_gene: .
v_gene: TRBV29-1
CDR3aa: CSVVSPLFGLSSGANVLTF
CDR3nt: TGCAGCGTTGTAAGCCCCCTATTCGGATTGAGCTCTGGGGCCAACGTCCTGACTTTC

j_gene: TRBJ2-7
abundance: .
d_gene: .
v_gene: TRBV4-2
CDR3aa: CASSQVGLASYEQYF
CDR3nt: TGTGCCAGCAGCCAAGTGGGTCTAGCCTCCTACGAGCAGTACTTC

j_gene: TRBJ2-1
abundance: few
d_gene: .
v_gene: TRBV10-3
CDR3aa: CAISPFRGEQFF
CDR3nt: TGTGCCATCAGTCCATTCCGCGGGGAGCAGTTCTTC

j_gene: TRBJ1-2
abundance: .
d_gene: .
v_gene: TRBV15
CDR3aa: CATSRPLTDYGYTF
CDR3nt: TGTGCCACCAGCAGGCCTTTGACAGACTATGGCTACACCTTC

j_gene: TRBJ2-7
abundance: few
d_gene: .
v_gene: TRBV27
CDR3aa: CASGPTRLGEQYF
CDR3nt: TGTGCCAGCGGCCCCACCCGACTGGGCGAGCAGTACTTC

j_gene: TRBJ1-2
abundance: .
d_gene: .
v_gene: TRBV14
CDR3aa: CASSRPNNYGYTF
CDR3nt: TGTGCCAGCAGCCGTCCGAACAACTATGGCTACACCTTC

j_gene: TRBJ2-3
abundance: few
d_gene: .
v_gene: TRBV7-2
CDR3aa: CASSPPHPTDTQYF
CDR3nt: TGTGCCAGCAGCCCCCCCCACCCCACAGATACGCAGTATTTT

j_gene: TRBJ1-5
abundance: few
d_gene: TRBD1
v_gene: TRBV7-8
CDR3aa: CASSLAGQGRGQPQHF
CDR3nt: TGTGCCAGCAGCTTAGCAGGACAGGGGCGAGGTCAGCCCCAGCATTTT

j_gene: TRBJ2-7
abundance: .
d_gene: .
v_gene: TRBV28
CDR3aa: CASSLKPYEQYF
CDR3nt: TGTGCCAGCAGTCTGAAACCCTACGAGCAGTACTTC

j_gene: TRBJ1-2
abundance: few
d_gene: TRBD1
v_gene: TRBV12-5
CDR3aa: CASGSTQTGERLYGYTF
CDR3nt: TGTGCTAGTGGTTCTACTCAAACAGGGGAGCGACTTTATGGCTACACCTTC

j_gene: TRBJ2-7
abundance: .
d_gene: .
v_gene: TRBV9
CDR3aa: CASSVGPSIHEQYF
CDR3nt: TGTGCCAGCAGCGTAGGTCCTAGTATCCACGAGCAGTACTTC

j_gene: TRBJ1-2
abundance: few
d_gene: TRBD1
v_gene: TRBV6-5
CDR3aa: CASSSRTGFYGYTF
CDR3nt: TGTGCCAGCAGTTCCAGGACAGGGTTCTATGGCTACACCTTC

j_gene: TRBJ2-3
abundance: .
d_gene: .
v_gene: TRBV28
CDR3aa: CASSFAGLGTTDTQYF
CDR3nt: TGTGCCAGCAGTTTCGCAGGGTTGGGGACCACAGATACGCAGTATTTT

j_gene: TRBJ2-6
abundance: few
d_gene: .
v_gene: TRBV15
CDR3aa: CATSRGQGAGANVLTF
CDR3nt: TGTGCCACCAGCAGAGGCCAGGGTGCTGGGGCCAACGTCCTGACTTTC

j_gene: TRBJ2-2
abundance: .
d_gene: TRBD1
v_gene: TRBV9
CDR3aa: CASSQKTGSGGELFF
CDR3nt: TGTGCCAGCAGCCAAAAGACAGGGTCCGGCGGGGAGCTGTTTTTT

j_gene: TRBJ2-1
abundance: once
d_gene: TRBD2
v_gene: TRBV14
CDR3aa: CASSQVVSGGFNEQFF
CDR3nt: TGTGCCAGCAGCCAAGTGGTTAGCGGGGGGTTCAATGAGCAGTTCTTC

j_gene: TRBJ2-2
abundance: .
d_gene: .
v_gene: TRBV19
CDR3aa: CASSISDRTGELFF
CDR3nt: TGTGCCAGTAGTATATCCGACAGAACCGGGGAGCTGTTTTTT

j_gene: TRBJ2-6
abundance: many
d_gene: .
v_gene: TRBV10-3
CDR3aa: CAIRGGANVLTF
CDR3nt: TGTGCCATCAGAGGCGGGGCCAACGTCCTGACTTTC

j_gene: TRBJ1-1
abundance: .
d_gene: .
v_gene: TRBV6-5
CDR3aa: CASSYQMNTEAFF
CDR3nt: TGTGCCAGCAGTTACCAAATGAACACTGAAGCTTTCTTT

j_gene: TRBJ1-2
abundance: .
d_gene: .
v_gene: TRBV4-3
CDR3aa: CASSPDRFTNYGYTF
CDR3nt: TGCGCCAGCAGCCCAGACAGGTTTACTAACTATGGCTACACCTTC

j_gene: TRBJ2-7
abundance: .
d_gene: .
v_gene: TRBV7-2
CDR3aa: CASSPGSFEQYF
CDR3nt: TGTGCCAGCAGCCCCGGTAGCTTTGAGCAGTACTTC

j_gene: TRBJ2-2
abundance: few
d_gene: .
v_gene: TRBV6-5
CDR3aa: CASSYSYTGELFF
CDR3nt: TGTGCCAGCAGTTACTCGTACACCGGGGAGCTGTTTTTT

j_gene: TRBJ1-2
abundance: .
d_gene: .
v_gene: TRBV7-9
CDR3aa: CASSLAGSYGYTF
CDR3nt: TGTGCCAGCAGTCTGGCGGGTAGCTATGGCTACACCTTC

j_gene: TRBJ2-7
abundance: few
d_gene: .
v_gene: TRBV5-1
CDR3aa: CASSLEGQQYF
CDR3nt: TGCGCCAGCAGCTTGGAGGGTCAGCAGTACTTC

j_gene: TRBJ2-7
abundance: .
d_gene: TRBD1
v_gene: TRBV10-3
CDR3aa: CATTGTGIYEQYF
CDR3nt: TGTGCCACGACCGGGACAGGGATCTACGAGCAGTACTTC

j_gene: TRBJ2-1
abundance: .
d_gene: TRBD2
v_gene: TRBV5-4
CDR3aa: CASSLGGSSYNEQFF
CDR3nt: TGTGCCAGCAGCTTGGGCGGGAGCTCCTACAATGAGCAGTTCTTC

j_gene: TRBJ2-7
abundance: .
d_gene: .
v_gene: TRBV11-1
CDR3aa: CASSLAAGGPYEQYF
CDR3nt: TGTGCCAGCAGCTTAGCGGCAGGGGGGCCCTACGAGCAGTACTTC

j_gene: TRBJ1-1
abundance: .
d_gene: .
v_gene: TRBV2
CDR3aa: CASSDQGRNTEAFF
CDR3nt: TGTGCCAGCAGTGACCAGGGCCGGAACACTGAAGCTTTCTTT